Presented here are 20 T cell receptor beta chains from one specimen sequenced in a study of siplizumab effects on memory and regulatory T cells (dated by TCRdb to the late 2010s). Receptor amplification or capture employed the immunoSEQ multiplex PCR assay. As stored in TCRdb, this immuneACCESS dataset retains in-frame rearrangements with V and J assigned. A fraction of the clones does not appear; measured against another copy, unresolved V genes explain less than half of the discrepancy, and the remainder lacks a known reason. In all, the sample holds 94,000 or so clones, and 80% to 95% of those were seen once. 6% to 7% of the sample rests with the top ten. Material: CD8+ T cells sorted from blood. Receptors originate from a human donor in good health.

This sequence joins TRBV7-6 and TRBJ1-1; D is perhaps TRBD1 (5 bases). The CDR3 has 15 residues. Per germline, CDR1 SGHVS and CDR2 FNYEAQ. V was trimmed by 0 bases and J by 5 bases, leaving 13 bases between them. The CDR3 here is CASSLALGAGTEAFF. The CDR3 nucleotides read TGTGCCAGCAGCTTAGCACTCGGGGCTGGGACTGAAGCTTTCTTT.

J is TRBJ1-2 and V is TRBV6-1; tentatively, D is TRBD1 (5 bases). V was cut by 6 bases and J by 2 bases, with 16 bases left in between. The CDR3 is 15 amino acids. Germline assignment: CDR1 MNHNS and CDR2 SASEGT. For the CDR3, the DNA is TGTGCCAGCAGCACGGATGGGGGAGGGAACTATGGCTACACCTTC. This sequence encodes CASSTDGGGNYGYTF.

Note on this clone: At one of its ends the junction is not consistent with the germline gene, which may arise from a read error. V usage is TRBV7-7 and J usage is TRBJ1-5, with D perhaps matching TRBD1 (6 bases). This CDR3 comprises 15 residues. Germline V gene sequence: CDR1 SSHAT, CDR2 FNYEAQ (reference sequence). The CDR3 spells CASSLEGVSNQPQHF. CDR3 in DNA: TGTGCTAGCAGCTTAGAGGGGGTAAGCAATCAGCCCCAGCATTTT. The complete variable domain, with remaining parts taken from reference TRBV7-7 and TRBJ1-5, reads GAGVSQSPRYKVTKRGQDVTLRCDPISSHATLYWYQQALGQGPEFLTYFNYEAQPDKSGLPSDRFSAERPEGSISTLTIQRTEQRDSAMYRCASSLEGVSNQPQHFGDGTRLSIL.

The chain's CDR3 is CASSDSNYGYTF. The CDR3 DNA is TGCGCCAGCAGTGACAGTAACTATGGCTACACCTTC. The chain employs TRBV10-1 and TRBJ1-2; D not certain. CDR3 length equals 12 residues. V dropped 3 bases and J dropped 1 base, with 3 bases sitting between them. Per germline, CDR1 WNHNN and CDR2 SYGVQD (reference sequence).

The chain has TRBV4-1 and TRBJ1-2; TRBD1 is a possible D gene (6 bases). V lost 0 bases and J 6 bases, leaving 17 bases between the germline ends. Germline V gene sequence: CDR1 MGHRA, CDR2 YSYEKL. There are 16 residues in the CDR3. The CDR3 region has the DNA TGCGCCAGCAGCCAAGATTTGGGGGGCGCGAAGAATGGCTACACCTTC. It encodes CASSQDLGGAKNGYTF.

To note about this clone: An end of the junction does not agree with germline; a read error may underlie this. The CDR3 sequence is CASSLGTVTYEQYF. DNA for the CDR3: TGTGCCAGCAGCCTAGGCACAGTCACCTACGAGCAGTACTTC. The chain couples TRBV13 to TRBJ2-5; no firm D call. The DNA end favors TRBJ2-7, so the J call may be wrong. The CDR3 consists of 14 residues. Germline V CDR1 and CDR2: PRHDT, FYEKMQ (reference sequence).

The genes are TRBV9 and TRBJ2-1; 7 bases line up with TRBD1. The CDR3 covers 17 residues. Germline CDR1 SGDLS, CDR2 YYNGEE. V shed 6 bases and J 0 bases; nucleotides not matched to a gene: 12. This CDR3 is CASTDRFPLSSYNEQFF. As DNA, the CDR3 is TGTGCCAGCACGGACAGGTTCCCTTTAAGCTCCTACAATGAGCAGTTCTTC.

The chain links TRBV21-1 to TRBJ1-3; TRBD1 reflects the table's D call only, with no check against the DNA. TRBV21-1 counts as a pseudogene. The CDR3 has 17 residues. CDR3: CASKKPTGGISGNTIYF. CDR3 nucleotides: TGTGCCAGCAAAAAACCGACAGGGGGAATCTCTGGAAACACCATATATTTT.

The V and J genes are TRBV30 and TRBJ1-4; TRBD1 might be the D (5 bases). V shed 7 bases and J shed 5 bases, with 14 bases lying between them. The CDR3 runs to 13 residues. Germline V gives CDR1 GTSNPN, CDR2 SVGIG (reference sequence). The CDR3 bases are TGTGCCTCCGGGCTAGGGGAGAATGAAAAACTGTTTTTT. Amino acids: CASGLGENEKLFF.

The chain links TRBV30 to TRBJ2-1; perhaps TRBD2 as D (6 bases). Germline loops: CDR1 GTSNPN, CDR2 SVGIG (reference sequence). Trimming took off 5 bases at V and 0 bases at J, with 11 bases between the two ends. The CDR3 has 14 amino acids. The CDR3 bases are TGTGCCTGGGACCGAGCGGGCTCCTACAATGAGCAGTTCTTC. Protein: CAWDRAGSYNEQFF.

The chain couples TRBV2 to TRBJ1-4, with 7 bases aligning to TRBD1. CDR1 SNHLY and CDR2 FYNNEI come from the germline V gene. CDR3 size: 17 residues. Losses at the gene ends were 8 bases for V and 7 bases for J; bases not matched to a gene: 19. CDR3 amino acids: CASRVGGGTVWGEKLFF. The DNA of the CDR3 is TGTGCCAGCCGAGTCGGCGGGGGGACAGTCTGGGGTGAAAAACTGTTTTTT.

The V call is TRBV9, the J call TRBJ2-2; TRBD2 might be the D (6 bases). This CDR3 has 17 residues. V lost 3 bases to trimming and J lost 6 bases, with 21 bases between them. CDR1 and CDR2 (germline): SGDLS, YYNGEE. CDR3 amino acids: CASSAPSGVGVPGELFF. Written as DNA, the CDR3 is TGTGCCAGCAGCGCTCCGTCGGGAGTAGGGGTGCCCGGGGAGCTGTTTTTT.

The rearrangement uses TRBV7-9 and TRBJ1-4; a weak D match, TRBD1 (6 bases). This CDR3 is built from 14 residues. Germline loops: CDR1 SEHNR, CDR2 FQNEAQ (reference sequence). The germline V and J ends were trimmed by 4 bases and 2 bases, with 8 bases remaining between them. The CDR3, as DNA: TGTGCCAGCAGCTCCGGACAGACTAATGAAAAACTGTTTTTT. Its translation: CASSSGQTNEKLFF. The full variable domain, in which reference TRBV7-9 and TRBJ1-4 provide the parts outside the CDR3, is DTGVSQNPRHKITKRGQNVTFRCDPISEHNRLYWYRQTLGQGPEFLTYFQNEAQLEKSRLLSDRFSAERPKGSFSTLEIQRTEQGDSAMYLCASSSGQTNEKLFFGSGTQLSVL.

This clone was recorded once. The rearrangement links TRBV4-1 to TRBJ2-4, with D possibly being TRBD1 (6 bases). Deletions cut 4 bases from V and 5 bases from J, with 12 bases between. The CDR3 runs 14 residues. Germline loops: CDR1 MGHRA, CDR2 YSYEKL. The chain's CDR3 is CASSPQGSQNIQYF. In DNA form, the CDR3 reads TGCGCCAGCAGCCCACAGGGAAGCCAAAACATTCAGTACTTC.

The chain is built from TRBV2 and TRBJ2-2; TRBD1 is a possible D gene (6 bases). The V and J ends lost 2 bases and 6 bases respectively, with 19 bases between them. Germline assignment: CDR1 SNHLY and CDR2 FYNNEI. The CDR3 loop spans 17 amino acids. CDR3 DNA sequence: TGTGCCAGCAGTGAACCCAGGGGTGGTGGATTCGCCGGGGAGCTGTTTTTT. Translating gives CASSEPRGGGFAGELFF. Supplemented by reference TRBV2 and TRBJ2-2, the full variable domain reads EPEVTQTPSHQVTQMGQEVILRCVPISNHLYFYWYRQILGQKVEFLVSFYNNEISEKSEIFDDQFSVERPDGSNFTLKIRSTKLEDSAMYFCASSEPRGGGFAGELFFGEGSRLTVL.

This clone was counted a single time. V and J are TRBV15 and TRBJ2-2; 9 nucleotides align to TRBD2. CDR1 is LNHNV, CDR2 YYDKDF, per germline (reference sequence). CDR3 length equals 16 residues. Trimming at V came to 8 bases and at J to 0 bases, leaving 7 bases not matched to a gene. CDR3 DNA sequence: TGTGCCACCCCCCGCCTAGCGGGGACGAACACCGGGGAGCTGTTTTTT. Protein product: CATPRLAGTNTGELFF.

This clone was picked up one time. The chain couples TRBV6-1 to TRBJ2-2; D is unresolved. V dropped 2 bases and J dropped 6 bases, with 7 bases sitting between them. CDR3 size: 13 residues. CDR1 is MNHNS, CDR2 SASEGT, per germline. CDR3 sequence: CASSEMAPGELFF. As DNA, the CDR3 is TGTGCCAGCAGTGAAATGGCGCCCGGGGAGCTGTTTTTT.

The chain recombines TRBV6-4 with TRBJ2-1; 9 bases are shared with TRBD1. Trimming at V came to 6 bases and at J to 2 bases, leaving 5 bases not matched to a gene. Germline assignment: CDR1 MRHNA and CDR2 SNTAGT. The CDR3 loop spans 15 amino acids. CDR3 protein: CASSPGQGTYNEQFF. Written as DNA, the CDR3 is TGTGCCAGCAGCCCCGGACAGGGGACCTACAATGAGCAGTTCTTC.

The rearrangement links TRBV27 to TRBJ2-3, with D perhaps assigned TRBD1 or TRBD2 (5 bases each). The V end lost 6 bases, the J end lost 1 base, and 11 bases lay between the germline ends. CDR3 length: 14 amino acids. Looked up from germline, CDR1 is MNHEY and CDR2 is SMNVEV (reference sequence). CDR3 coding DNA: TGTGCCAGCAGACCCGGGACCCGCACAGATACGCAGTATTTT. Its protein product is CASRPGTRTDTQYF.

This clone was detected only once. The chain has TRBV10-3 and TRBJ1-1; a weak D match, TRBD1 (5 bases). With 8 bases removed from V and 3 bases from J, the gap between germline ends came to 13 bases. Germline V lookup: CDR1 ENHRY, CDR2 SYGVKD. This CDR3 has 13 amino acids. CDR3 protein: CAIGGGGDTEAFF. Here the CDR3 DNA reads TGTGCCATCGGGGGGGGAGGCGACACTGAAGCTTTCTTT.